Sequencing of this T cell receptor (beta chain) was carried out in a study of control samples from healthy donors and cancer patients. Sequenced by immunoSEQ multiplex PCR; TCRdb stores in-frame clones only, minus some. The sample has 200,000 to 250,000 clones, about 93% seen once. Sample: blood. The source of this sequence is a man aged 50-60 years in good health.

As DNA, the CDR3 is TGTGCCACCAGCAGTGGGTCCAGCGGGGGTTACAATGAGCAGTTCTTC. Its translation: CATSSGSSGGYNEQFF. The rearrangement uses TRBV15 and TRBJ2-1, with TRBD2 identical over 8 bases. The CDR3 loop spans 16 amino acids. CDR1 is LNHNV and CDR2 is YYDKDF in the germline V gene (reference sequence). The ends lost 3 bases at V and 4 bases at J; junction bases unmatched: 8.